The 3 T cell receptor beta chains presented below share a single source sample, sequenced in a study of T cells after yellow fever vaccination. TCRdb fed the 5' RACE reads into MiXCR, producing one record per CDR3 protein. The table records a few hundred thousand distinct CDR3 sequences, around 3.5% of them present only once. Material: PBMCs, obtained 15 days after the yellow fever booster vaccination. The receptors derive from a man between 18 and 29 years old who received the YFV17D yellow fever vaccine.

This clonotype was detected ten times or more. The chain uses TRBV12-3 or TRBV12-4 and TRBJ1-2, with 9 bases identical to TRBD1. V lost 10 bases and J lost 8; bases outside the gene matches: 11. This CDR3 has 13 residues. The CDR3 DNA sequence: TGTGCCACCATGCCGGGACAGGGCGCAGGCTACACCTTC. It specifies CATMPGQGAGYTF.

This clonotype has at least ten counts. The chain is built from TRBV3-1 and TRBJ2-5; a possible D gene is TRBD1 (5 bases). Germline CDR1 is LGHDT and CDR2 is YNNKEL (reference sequence). The CDR3 is 13 amino acids. The ends were cut back, 2 bases at V and 6 bases at J, with 10 bases in the middle. The CDR3 spells CASSQQGFQTQYF. Written as DNA, the CDR3 is TGTGCCAGCAGCCAACAGGGATTCCAGACCCAGTACTTC.

This clonotype was counted at least ten times. V usage is TRBV5-1 and J usage is TRBJ2-7, with 9 nucleotides matching TRBD1. The germline gives CDR1 SGHRS, CDR2 YFSETQ. The junction had 9 bases not matched to a gene; V was cut back by 4 bases and J by 4 bases. The CDR3 length is 15 residues. CDR3 sequence reads: CASSPRDRDAYEQYF. In nucleotides, the CDR3 is TGCGCCAGCAGCCCCCGGGACAGGGATGCGTACGAGCAGTACTTC.